This T cell receptor beta chain was obtained from a study of OX40 agonist ivuxolimab in advanced cancers. About the research overall: Subjects had a mean age of roughly 60 years, with a range of roughly 20 to 79; just over 80% were male. Whole-study findings and limits: Expanded peripheral T-cell antigen specificity went undetermined. Blood T cells, both CD4+ and CD8+, expanded clonally by week 6 at 0.1 to 3.0 mg/kg.

The count of this clone is one. Its antigen is still unknown. The CDR3 spans 15 residues. The sampling schedule covered blood at baseline, cycle 4 day 1, and cycle 7 day 1. Clones were sequenced by immunoSEQ multiplex PCR, and TCRdb holds only the in-frame ones, with some missing. The table has more than 40,000 clones, approximately 90% seen once. The material sequenced was CD4+ or CD8+ T cells sorted from blood, taken in a trial of the OX40 agonist ivuxolimab. This sequence joins TRBV21-1 and TRBJ2-5; the D call in the table, TRBD2, was not verified against the DNA. TRBV21-1 is a pseudogene. This clonotype was sampled from an adult with an advanced solid tumor such as melanoma, head and neck, liver or kidney cancer. This CDR3 is CARPPGEDSWGTQYF. The CDR3 region has the DNA TGTGCCAGACCTCCGGGGGAGGACTCCTGGGGGACCCAGTACTTC.